Each of the 18 T cell receptor beta chains below was sequenced from the same sample in a study of blood T cell repertoires in COVID-19. Assay: immunoSEQ multiplex PCR; the TCRdb copy retains only in-frame clones and omits some. This sample has under 250,000 clones, with under 90% found just once. Material for sequencing was peripheral blood. These receptors were obtained from a middle-aged man with COVID-19, enrolled during active disease.

As regards this clone: Other DNA sequences in the same sample also yield this CDR3. The chain combines TRBV2 with TRBJ1-5; D remains ambiguous. Germline V gene data show CDR1 as SNHLY and CDR2 as FYNNEI. The CDR3 is 11 residues long. V gave up 6 bases and J gave up 7 bases, with 7 bases separating them. CDR3 in amino acids: CASSLGQPQHF. CDR3 sequence (DNA): TGTGCCAGCAGCCTCGGGCAGCCCCAGCATTTT. The full variable domain, in which reference TRBV2 and TRBJ1-5 provide the parts outside the CDR3, is EPEVTQTPSHQVTQMGQEVILRCVPISNHLYFYWYRQILGQKVEFLVSFYNNEISEKSEIFDDQFSVERPDGSNFTLKIRSTKLEDSAMYFCASSLGQPQHFGDGTRLSIL.

The CDR3 nucleotides are TGTGCCAGCAGCACCGGGACTAGCTACTACAATGAGCAGTTCTTC. This encodes CASSTGTSYYNEQFF. The rearrangement joins TRBV7-9 to TRBJ2-1; 9 bases agree with TRBD2. Losses at the gene ends were 5 bases for V and 3 bases for J; bases not matched to a gene: 5. The V gene's germline CDR1 is SEHNR and CDR2 FQNEAQ (reference sequence). The length of the CDR3 is 15 residues.

The CDR3: CASSLGQAEKLFF. The CDR3 nucleotides read TGTGCCAGCAGCTTGGGACAGGCCGAAAAACTGTTTTTT. The chain links TRBV5-6 to TRBJ1-4; possible D gene TRBD1, 6 bases. Germline-derived CDR1 and CDR2 are SGHDT and YYEEEE. Trimming left V 0 bases short and J 8 bases short, with 8 bases between. CDR3 length: 13 amino acids.

The V call is TRBV12-5, the J call TRBJ2-2, with TRBD2 as a possible D gene (5 bases). Germline CDR1 LGHNT, CDR2 FRNRAP. This CDR3 spans 17 amino acids. V dropped 4 bases and J dropped 2 bases, with 17 bases sitting between them. CDR3 sequence reads: CASGSGSGSLNTGELFF. As DNA, the CDR3 is TGTGCTAGTGGTTCCGGGTCGGGGTCCTTAAACACCGGGGAGCTGTTTTTT.

The chain is built from TRBV10-2 and TRBJ2-3; TRBD2 matches 8 bases. CDR1 is WSHSY and CDR2 is SAAADI in the germline V gene. This CDR3 has 17 amino acids. The J segment lost 5 bases and the V segment lost 6 bases, leaving 16 bases of the junction unmatched. CDR3 sequence (DNA): TGCGCCAGCAGCACTTCGACGGGACTAGACTTAGGAGATACGCAGTATTTT. Protein product: CASSTSTGLDLGDTQYF.

The chain couples TRBV2 to TRBJ2-7; 15 positions match TRBD2. Germline CDR1 is SNHLY and CDR2 is FYNNEI. The CDR3 extends over 17 amino acids. The V segment lost 8 bases and the J segment 0 bases; nucleotides outside the gene matches: 8. CDR3 protein: CASGWTSGRAGSYEQYF. CDR3 coding DNA: TGTGCCAGCGGTTGGACTAGCGGGAGGGCTGGCTCCTACGAGCAGTACTTC.

This rearrangement joins TRBV5-1 to TRBJ2-7; D is unclear. This CDR3 is built from 16 residues. The germline V gene encodes CDR1 SGHRS and CDR2 YFSETQ. Trimming left V 0 bases short and J 6 bases short, with 19 bases between. In DNA, the CDR3 is TGCGCCAGCAGCTTGGGTGGTCTGTCGACTTCGAGCGAGCAGTACTTC. This sequence encodes CASSLGGLSTSSEQYF.

The chain uses TRBV19 and TRBJ1-1; TRBD1 is a possible D gene (5 bases). The CDR3 loop spans 15 amino acids. Per germline, CDR1 LNHDA and CDR2 SQIVND (reference sequence). V lost 5 bases and J lost 5, with 18 bases in between. The CDR3 nucleotides are TGTGCCAGTAGTGTTCAGGGAACAACAGGAACTGAAGCTTTCTTT. It specifies CASSVQGTTGTEAFF.

This rearrangement joins TRBV21-1 to TRBJ1-5; TRBD1, the table's D call, was not compared with the DNA. TRBV21-1 is flagged as a pseudogene. The CDR3 is 14 residues long. CDR3 bases: TGTGCCAGCGGGGGGACAGGTAGCAATCAGCCCCAGCATTTT. This sequence encodes CASGGTGSNQPQHF.

The CDR3 sequence: CASSQETGVQPQHF. CDR3 coding DNA: TGCGCCAGCAGCCAAGAGACAGGGGTTCAGCCCCAGCATTTT. V usage is TRBV4-3 and J usage is TRBJ1-5; 8 bases are a match to TRBD1. Per the germline V gene, CDR1 is LGHNA and CDR2 is YSLEER. V shed 0 bases, J shed 6 bases, and the junction held 1 base outside the gene matches. This CDR3 comprises 14 residues.

The genes are TRBV30 and TRBJ1-1, with D perhaps matching TRBD1 (5 bases). CDR1 and CDR2 (germline): GTSNPN, SVGIG (reference sequence). The length of the CDR3 is 13 residues. Trimming took 4 bases from V and 1 from J, leaving 10 bases between them. This CDR3 is CAWTSRGNTEAFF. In DNA form, the CDR3 reads TGTGCCTGGACGAGTAGGGGGAACACTGAAGCTTTCTTT.

This chain links TRBV14 with TRBJ2-6, with 9 bases aligning to TRBD1. The V gene's germline CDR1 is SGHDN and CDR2 FVKESK. The CDR3 runs to 17 residues. The V segment lost 9 bases and the J segment 0 bases; nucleotides outside the gene matches: 9. The CDR3 here is CASEPGQGLSGANVLTF. CDR3 nucleotides: TGTGCCAGTGAACCGGGACAGGGCCTCTCTGGGGCCAACGTCCTGACTTTC. Drawing the rest from reference TRBV14 and TRBJ2-6, the complete variable domain is EAGVTQFPSHSVIEKGQTVTLRCDPISGHDNLYWYRRVMGKEIKFLLHFVKESKQDESGMPNNRFLAERTGGTYSTLKVQPAELEDSGVYFCASEPGQGLSGANVLTFGAGSRLTVL.

The gene calls are TRBV28 and TRBJ1-5; a weak D match, TRBD1 (5 bases). Germline V CDR1 and CDR2: MDHEN, SYDVKM. Trimming removed 6 bases from V and 6 bases from J, with 15 bases in between. The CDR3 consists of 14 residues. CDR3 DNA sequence: TGTGCCAGCAGACCGGGGCCCGGGGGTCAGCCCCAGCATTTT. This sequence encodes CASRPGPGGQPQHF.

The V call is TRBV27, the J call TRBJ2-3; 10 positions match TRBD1. V gave up 2 bases and J gave up 3 bases; unmatched junction bases: 5. This CDR3 spans 16 amino acids. Germline V gene lookup returns CDR1 MNHEY and CDR2 SMNVEV (reference sequence). CDR3 residues: CASSLRQGARTDTQYF. CDR3 coding DNA: TGTGCCAGCAGTTTACGACAGGGGGCGCGGACAGATACGCAGTATTTT.

V usage is TRBV19 and J usage is TRBJ2-1; TRBD2 matches 8 bases. CDR1 LNHDA and CDR2 SQIVND come from the germline V gene (reference sequence). There are 16 residues in the CDR3. J gave up 3 bases and V 3 bases, and 7 bases lay outside the gene matches. CDR3 sequence: CASSMGIAGFYNEQFF. CDR3 sequence (DNA): TGTGCCAGTAGTATGGGAATAGCGGGATTCTACAATGAGCAGTTCTTC.

The CDR3 sequence is CASSEAQYEQYF. The CDR3 nucleotides read TGTGCCAGCAGTGAAGCGCAGTACGAGCAGTACTTC. This chain links TRBV2 with TRBJ2-7, with D hard to call. Trimming pared 0 bases from V and 4 bases from J, leaving 4 bases between. The CDR3 is made up of 12 amino acids. CDR1 SNHLY and CDR2 FYNNEI come from the germline V gene.

V gene TRBV6-5 combines with J gene TRBJ2-5; possible D gene TRBD2, 6 bases. The length of the CDR3 is 13 residues. Germline V gene data show CDR1 as MNHEY and CDR2 as SVGAGI. V was cut by 6 bases and J by 3 bases, with 11 bases left in between. CDR3 coding DNA: TGTGCCAGCAGAAAGACTAGGGAAGAGACCCAGTACTTC. It encodes CASRKTREETQYF.

V is TRBV30 and J is TRBJ1-2, with TRBD1 matching 8 bases. The germline gives CDR1 GTSNPN, CDR2 SVGIG (reference sequence). The CDR3 runs 11 residues. V lost 3 bases to trimming and J lost 8 bases; unmatched junction nucleotides: 2. The CDR3 bases are TGTGCCTGGAGGCAGGGGGCCGGCTACACCTTC. Translation: CAWRQGAGYTF.